Listed below are T cell receptor beta chains from one sample, sequenced in a study of cytomegalovirus exposure and HLA in healthy donors. Only in-frame clones appear in the TCRdb table, and some are missing; sequencing was by immunoSEQ multiplex PCR. The table includes 130,000 to 150,000 clones, roughly 80% detected once. What was sequenced was PBMCs. The receptors were sampled from a woman between 50 and 59 years old in good health and CMV-seropositive. Each CDR3 is given with its conserved first and last residue. A D gene is named only where the DNA matches it firmly. A clone size is listed for some rows: how often the clone was seen (once, few, many), or a class if it is expanded.

CDR3 DNA: TGTGCCAGCAGTGTGGAGCCAAGCTCCTACAATGAGCAGTTCTTC
CDR3 protein: CASSVEPSSYNEQFF
J gene: TRBJ2-1
V gene: TRBV2
D gene: .
clone size: .

CDR3 DNA: TGTGCCAGCAACCCAGCGGGGTTCACAGATACGCAGTATTTT
CDR3 protein: CASNPAGFTDTQYF
J gene: TRBJ2-3
V gene: TRBV28
D gene: TRBD2
clone size: .

CDR3 DNA: TGTGCCAGCAGTTTGAAGGACAGGGTGGGCAATGAGCAGTTCTTC
CDR3 protein: CASSLKDRVGNEQFF
J gene: TRBJ2-1
V gene: TRBV27
D gene: TRBD1
clone size: once

CDR3 DNA: TGCGCCAGCAGCCGGGACAGGGAACATGGCTACACCTTC
CDR3 protein: CASSRDREHGYTF
J gene: TRBJ1-2
V gene: TRBV5-1
D gene: TRBD1
clone size: .

CDR3 DNA: TGTGCCAGCAGAGCAGACAGTCCCCGGCCCTACGAGCAGTACTTC
CDR3 protein: CASRADSPRPYEQYF
J gene: TRBJ2-7
V gene: TRBV6-1
D gene: .
clone size: .

CDR3 DNA: TGTGCCAGCAGTTTGACCGGGACAGCTAATGAAAAACTGTTTTTT
CDR3 protein: CASSLTGTANEKLFF
J gene: TRBJ1-4
V gene: TRBV6-1
D gene: TRBD1
clone size: .

CDR3 DNA: TGTGCCAGCATTCCGGGTGTCTCCTACGAGCAGTACTTC
CDR3 protein: CASIPGVSYEQYF
J gene: TRBJ2-7
V gene: TRBV2
D gene: .
clone size: .

CDR3 DNA: TGTGCCAGCAGCCTCGTCTCGAGCGGCTCCTACAATGAGCAGTTCTTC
CDR3 protein: CASSLVSSGSYNEQFF
J gene: TRBJ2-1
V gene: TRBV5-4
D gene: .
clone size: .

CDR3 DNA: TGTGCCAGCAGCTTAGATCAGTACGAGCAGTACTTC
CDR3 protein: CASSLDQYEQYF
J gene: TRBJ2-7
V gene: TRBV7-2
D gene: .
clone size: .

CDR3 DNA: TGTGCCACCAGGACAGGGGTAAATGAGCAGTTCTTC
CDR3 protein: CATRTGVNEQFF
J gene: TRBJ2-1
V gene: TRBV15
D gene: TRBD1
clone size: .

CDR3 DNA: TGTGCCAGCACTATAGCGGGGGGGCCTGTTTCGTCCGAGACCCAGTACTTC
CDR3 protein: CASTIAGGPVSSETQYF
J gene: TRBJ2-5
V gene: TRBV28
D gene: TRBD2
clone size: .

CDR3 DNA: TGTGCCAGCGATAGGGGGCCCAGCTCCTACAATGAGCAGTTCTTC
CDR3 protein: CASDRGPSSYNEQFF
J gene: TRBJ2-1
V gene: TRBV7-9
D gene: TRBD1
clone size: once

CDR3 DNA: TGTGCCAGCAGCCGGACTAGCGGGGGACAAGAGACCCAGTACTTC
CDR3 protein: CASSRTSGGQETQYF
J gene: TRBJ2-5
V gene: TRBV9
D gene: TRBD2
clone size: .

CDR3 DNA: TGCGCCAGCAGCCACCAGGGGGCCGGTAGAAACACTGAAGCTTTCTTT
CDR3 protein: CASSHQGAGRNTEAFF
J gene: TRBJ1-1
V gene: TRBV5-1
D gene: TRBD1
clone size: .

CDR3 DNA: TGTGCCAGCAGCTTAGGTCCAGGGTACACAGATACGCAGTATTTT
CDR3 protein: CASSLGPGYTDTQYF
J gene: TRBJ2-3
V gene: TRBV7-6
D gene: .
clone size: .

CDR3 DNA: TGTGCCAGCGTCCCCGCGGGGGTTTGGACCGGGGAGCTGTTTTTT
CDR3 protein: CASVPAGVWTGELFF
J gene: TRBJ2-2
V gene: TRBV28
D gene: TRBD2
clone size: .

CDR3 DNA: TGTGCCAGCTCACCGAACAGGGGGCCGCAAGAGACCCAGTACTTC
CDR3 protein: CASSPNRGPQETQYF
J gene: TRBJ2-5
V gene: TRBV18
D gene: TRBD1
clone size: .

CDR3 DNA: TGTGCCAGCAGCCCAGGGGAAGTAAATGGCTACACCTTC
CDR3 protein: CASSPGEVNGYTF
J gene: TRBJ1-2
V gene: TRBV11-1
D gene: .
clone size: few

CDR3 DNA: TGTGCCAGCAGCTTAGGGGGCAGCGGTTCACCCCTCCACTTT
CDR3 protein: CASSLGGSGSPLHF
J gene: TRBJ1-6
V gene: TRBV7-3
D gene: .
clone size: once

CDR3 DNA: TGTGCCAGCAGCGTAGAAGGAGCGGCGGGCTTGGGGGGGCAGTTCTTC
CDR3 protein: CASSVEGAAGLGGQFF
J gene: TRBJ2-1
V gene: TRBV9
D gene: .
clone size: .

CDR3 DNA: TGTGCCAGCAGCTTAGGACAGGGAAGGTCTGAAGCTTTCTTT
CDR3 protein: CASSLGQGRSEAFF
J gene: TRBJ1-1
V gene: TRBV7-9
D gene: TRBD1
clone size: .

CDR3 DNA: TGTGCCAGCATCGGGAGCGGGGGGTGGGATACGCAGTATTTT
CDR3 protein: CASIGSGGWDTQYF
J gene: TRBJ2-3
V gene: TRBV2
D gene: TRBD2
clone size: .

CDR3 DNA: TGTGCCTGGAGTGCCCGGACAGGGAATCAGCCCCAGCATTTT
CDR3 protein: CAWSARTGNQPQHF
J gene: TRBJ1-5
V gene: TRBV30
D gene: TRBD1
clone size: few

CDR3 DNA: TGTGCCAGCAGCTTATTGTCGCGGGCAGATACGCAGTATTTT
CDR3 protein: CASSLLSRADTQYF
J gene: TRBJ2-3
V gene: TRBV7-2
D gene: .
clone size: .

CDR3 DNA: TGTGCCAGCAGCCAGGGGACAGGGAACAATCAGCCCCAGCATTTT
CDR3 protein: CASSQGTGNNQPQHF
J gene: TRBJ1-5
V gene: TRBV25-1
D gene: TRBD1
clone size: .

CDR3 DNA: TGTGCCAGCAGCTTAGGGGCTAATTCACCCCTCCACTTT
CDR3 protein: CASSLGANSPLHF
J gene: TRBJ1-6
V gene: TRBV7-2
D gene: .
clone size: .

CDR3 DNA: TGTGCCAGCAGTTACTCCCGGAACACCGGGGAGCTGTTTTTT
CDR3 protein: CASSYSRNTGELFF
J gene: TRBJ2-2
V gene: TRBV6-5
D gene: .
clone size: .

CDR3 DNA: TGTGCCAGCAGCTTGTGGGGGGTCGACTATGGCTACACCTTC
CDR3 protein: CASSLWGVDYGYTF
J gene: TRBJ1-2
V gene: TRBV5-8
D gene: .
clone size: .

CDR3 DNA: TGTGCCAGTAGGGACGGACAGGGACGGGAACAGCCCCAGCATTTT
CDR3 protein: CASRDGQGREQPQHF
J gene: TRBJ1-5
V gene: TRBV19
D gene: TRBD1
clone size: .

CDR3 DNA: TGTGCCAGCTCACCACCCCTGGAGGGTAGGGAGTCCAATGAGCAGTTCTTC
CDR3 protein: CASSPPLEGRESNEQFF
J gene: TRBJ2-1
V gene: TRBV18
D gene: .
clone size: few

CDR3 DNA: TGTGCCAGCAGGTTCGTGGGCAGGGACACTGAAGCTTTCTTT
CDR3 protein: CASRFVGRDTEAFF
J gene: TRBJ1-1
V gene: TRBV7-2
D gene: .
clone size: .

CDR3 DNA: TGTGCCAGCAGTGAATTGACTAGCGGCGAGGATGAGCAGTTCTTC
CDR3 protein: CASSELTSGEDEQFF
J gene: TRBJ2-1
V gene: TRBV2
D gene: TRBD2
clone size: .

CDR3 DNA: TGCGCCAGCAGCCCCTACCAGGCAGGGGGGAACGAGCAGTACTTC
CDR3 protein: CASSPYQAGGNEQYF
J gene: TRBJ2-7
V gene: TRBV5-1
D gene: .
clone size: .

CDR3 DNA: TGTGCCAGCAGCTCCAAGGGGGGGAGCTCCTACAATGAGCAGTTCTTC
CDR3 protein: CASSSKGGSSYNEQFF
J gene: TRBJ2-1
V gene: TRBV7-3
D gene: .
clone size: .

CDR3 DNA: TGTGCCAGCAGCCCAGGACAGCTTAATGAAAAACTGTTTTTT
CDR3 protein: CASSPGQLNEKLFF
J gene: TRBJ1-4
V gene: TRBV7-9
D gene: .
clone size: .

CDR3 DNA: TGTGCCAGCAGATCAGGGGGCGCAGAGACCCAGTACTTC
CDR3 protein: CASRSGGAETQYF
J gene: TRBJ2-5
V gene: TRBV5-4
D gene: TRBD1
clone size: .

CDR3 DNA: TGTGCCATTCAAGCGGGGTTCAGTGAAAAACTGTTTTTT
CDR3 protein: CAIQAGFSEKLFF
J gene: TRBJ1-4
V gene: TRBV28
D gene: .
clone size: .

CDR3 DNA: TGTGCCAGCAGCCGCGGACTGGGTCAAGAGACCCAGTACTTC
CDR3 protein: CASSRGLGQETQYF
J gene: TRBJ2-5
V gene: TRBV5-5
D gene: .
clone size: few

CDR3 DNA: TGTGCCAGCAGCCAACCGGGACTAACCTACGAGCAGTACTTC
CDR3 protein: CASSQPGLTYEQYF
J gene: TRBJ2-7
V gene: TRBV5-6
D gene: TRBD2
clone size: .

CDR3 DNA: TGCGCCAGCAGCCTATACGGTGCGACAGGTGGGACCTTGACCTACGAGCAGTACTTC
CDR3 protein: CASSLYGATGGTLTYEQYF
J gene: TRBJ2-7
V gene: TRBV5-1
D gene: .
clone size: .

CDR3 DNA: TGCAGCGTTTGGGAACAGGGCGAGACCCAGTACTTC
CDR3 protein: CSVWEQGETQYF
J gene: TRBJ2-5
V gene: TRBV29-1
D gene: .
clone size: .

CDR3 DNA: TGTGCCAGCAGCCGTGGAGGGGAAGAGACCCAGTACTTC
CDR3 protein: CASSRGGEETQYF
J gene: TRBJ2-5
V gene: TRBV7-2
D gene: .
clone size: .

CDR3 DNA: TGTGCCAGCAGTGACGGGACAGGGACTGGCTACACCTTC
CDR3 protein: CASSDGTGTGYTF
J gene: TRBJ1-2
V gene: TRBV6-4
D gene: TRBD1
clone size: .

CDR3 DNA: TGTGCCAGCAGCCAAGTCCAGCGGGGGGGGCAGGTGGAGCAGTTCTTC
CDR3 protein: CASSQVQRGGQVEQFF
J gene: TRBJ2-1
V gene: TRBV4-2
D gene: TRBD2
clone size: few

CDR3 DNA: TGTGCCAGCAGCCAAGATCTAACTGATATCTACGAGCAGTACTTC
CDR3 protein: CASSQDLTDIYEQYF
J gene: TRBJ2-7
V gene: TRBV14
D gene: .
clone size: .

CDR3 DNA: TGTGCCAGCAACCCTTCAGGCCCAGAAGATTCACCCCTCCACTTT
CDR3 protein: CASNPSGPEDSPLHF
J gene: TRBJ1-6
V gene: TRBV28
D gene: .
clone size: .

CDR3 DNA: TGTGCCAGCTTGGACGGACAGTCAGTCGATGAGCAGTTCTTC
CDR3 protein: CASLDGQSVDEQFF
J gene: TRBJ2-1
V gene: TRBV6-6
D gene: .
clone size: .

CDR3 DNA: TGTGCCAGCAGCGTATTAGCGGGGGGATACAGCTCCTACAATGAGCAGTTCTTC
CDR3 protein: CASSVLAGGYSSYNEQFF
J gene: TRBJ2-1
V gene: TRBV9
D gene: TRBD2
clone size: .

CDR3 DNA: TGTGCCAGCAGCCGCCGGAGACTAGCGGGCCAAGAGACCCAGTACTTC
CDR3 protein: CASSRRRLAGQETQYF
J gene: TRBJ2-5
V gene: TRBV5-4
D gene: TRBD2
clone size: .